Listed below are T cell receptor beta chains from one sample, sequenced in a study of blood T cell repertoires in COVID-19. The assay was immunoSEQ multiplex PCR, and TCRdb's table has in-frame clones only and misses some. The sample shows more than 100,000 clones, roughly 84% of them seen only once. Sequences were obtained from PBMCs or T cells enriched from blood (not recorded which). The receptors originated from a woman between 25 and 40 years old who had recovered from COVID-19. Each CDR3 is given with its conserved first and last residue. D genes are given only for firm matches. A row's size may be missing; if present it is once, few, many or a size class.

. | . | TRBJ2-7 | TRBV28 | CASTHRSPGEQYF | TGTGCCAGCACCCACCGGTCTCCCGGCGAGCAGTACTTC
. | . | TRBJ2-3 | TRBV12-3/TRBV12-4 | CASSFIRGDTQYF | TGTGCCAGCAGTTTCATCCGGGGAGATACGCAGTATTTT
few | TRBD1 | TRBJ1-1 | TRBV15 | CATSREGNRGGTEAFF | TGTGCCACCAGCAGAGAAGGGAACAGGGGGGGCACTGAAGCTTTCTTT
. | . | TRBJ2-3 | TRBV6-5 | CASSLQGPDTQYF | TGTGCCAGCAGTCTGCAGGGGCCAGATACGCAGTATTTT
. | TRBD1 | TRBJ1-1 | TRBV7-9 | CASSKRDRESKNTEAFF | TGTGCCAGCAGCAAACGGGACAGGGAGAGTAAGAACACTGAAGCTTTCTTT
. | . | TRBJ1-1 | TRBV6-5 | CASSKHGPTEAFF | TGTGCCAGCAGTAAGCATGGGCCCACTGAAGCTTTCTTT
many | TRBD1 | TRBJ1-1 | TRBV12-5 | CASGLTGGTEAFF | TGTGCTAGTGGTTTAACAGGGGGCACTGAAGCTTTCTTT
. | . | TRBJ1-5 | TRBV2 | CASTGDNQPQHF | TGTGCCAGCACAGGGGACAATCAGCCCCAGCATTTT
. | TRBD1 | TRBJ2-3 | TRBV2 | CASRGTGINRDTQYF | TGTGCCAGCAGAGGGACAGGGATTAATCGGGATACGCAGTATTTT
. | . | TRBJ1-1 | TRBV30 | CAWSARSTEAFF | TGTGCCTGGAGTGCGAGGAGCACTGAAGCTTTCTTT
. | . | TRBJ1-2 | TRBV28 | CASSSPGTSYGYTF | TGTGCCAGCAGTAGCCCCGGGACAAGCTATGGCTACACCTTC
. | . | TRBJ1-2 | TRBV7-2 | CASSLREGWGGYTF | TGTGCCAGCAGCTTAAGGGAGGGGTGGGGTGGCTACACCTTC
once | TRBD1 | TRBJ2-5 | TRBV10-3 | CATVGGQGGETQYF | TGTGCCACGGTGGGAGGACAGGGCGGGGAGACCCAGTACTTC
. | TRBD1 | TRBJ1-6 | TRBV28 | CASTPLTGRNHNSPLHF | TGTGCCAGCACCCCCTTGACAGGGAGGAACCATAATTCACCCCTCCACTTT
. | . | TRBJ2-7 | TRBV12-3/TRBV12-4 | CASSLGLEQYF | TGTGCCAGCAGTTTAGGGCTCGAGCAGTACTTC
. | TRBD2 | TRBJ2-2 | TRBV27 | CASSLIAGVGTGELFF | TGTGCCAGCAGTCTCATAGCGGGAGTGGGCACCGGGGAGCTGTTTTTT
. | TRBD2 | TRBJ2-1 | TRBV19 | CASSTGLAGPLNEQFF | TGTGCCAGTAGTACGGGACTAGCGGGACCTCTCAATGAGCAGTTCTTC
. | TRBD1 | TRBJ2-3 | TRBV7-9 | CASSSRQGASTDTQYF | TGTGCCAGCAGCTCGCGACAGGGCGCTAGCACAGATACGCAGTATTTT
. | TRBD1 | TRBJ2-5 | TRBV6-5 | CASSRDREETQYF | TGTGCCAGCAGCCGGGACAGGGAAGAGACCCAGTACTTC
few | TRBD1 | TRBJ1-1 | TRBV18 | CASSPRQGARTEAFF | TGTGCCAGCTCACCCAGACAGGGGGCGCGTACTGAAGCTTTCTTT
. | . | TRBJ2-7 | TRBV27 | CASSCHYEQYF | TGTGCCAGCAGTTGTCACTACGAGCAGTACTTC
once | TRBD1 | TRBJ1-2 | TRBV6-1 | CASSVDSGTGLYGYTF | TGTGCCAGCAGTGTAGATTCCGGGACAGGCCTCTATGGCTACACCTTC
. | TRBD2 | TRBJ2-7 | TRBV7-9 | CASTSGRIYEQYF | TGTGCCAGCACTAGCGGGAGGATCTACGAGCAGTACTTC
. | TRBD1 | TRBJ2-7 | TRBV11-2 | CASSAPRQGSYEQYF | TGTGCCAGCAGCGCCCCCCGACAGGGGTCCTACGAGCAGTACTTC
few | . | TRBJ1-2 | TRBV7-9 | CASSAPRFYGYTF | TGTGCCAGCAGCGCCCCCCGGTTCTATGGCTACACCTTC
. | . | TRBJ1-3 | TRBV5-1 | CASSLEGEPGNTIYF | TGCGCCAGCAGCTTGGAAGGGGAACCTGGAAACACCATATATTTT
. | TRBD2 | TRBJ2-1 | TRBV11-3 | CASSPRGLAGGHEQFF | TGTGCCAGCAGCCCTAGGGGACTAGCGGGGGGCCATGAGCAGTTCTTC
. | TRBD1 | TRBJ1-1 | TRBV7-2 | CASSADRRNTEAFF | TGTGCCAGCAGCGCGGACAGGCGGAACACTGAAGCTTTCTTT
. | TRBD1 | TRBJ2-5 | TRBV28 | CASSARDSPRTQYF | TGTGCCAGCAGTGCCCGGGACAGCCCAAGGACCCAGTACTTC
. | . | TRBJ1-5 | TRBV30 | CAWSLPAEGRNQPQHF | TGTGCCTGGAGTCTCCCGGCGGAGGGTCGCAATCAGCCCCAGCATTTT
. | . | TRBJ2-1 | TRBV5-1 | CASSLVGTAVGNEQFF | TGCGCCAGCAGCTTGGTGGGCACAGCGGTTGGCAATGAGCAGTTCTTC
few | . | TRBJ2-7 | TRBV29-1 | CSVRDFHSEQYF | TGCAGCGTCCGGGACTTTCATTCCGAGCAGTACTTC
. | . | TRBJ2-1 | TRBV3-1/TRBV3-2 | CASSHWRNEQFF | TGTGCCAGCAGCCATTGGAGGAATGAGCAGTTCTTC